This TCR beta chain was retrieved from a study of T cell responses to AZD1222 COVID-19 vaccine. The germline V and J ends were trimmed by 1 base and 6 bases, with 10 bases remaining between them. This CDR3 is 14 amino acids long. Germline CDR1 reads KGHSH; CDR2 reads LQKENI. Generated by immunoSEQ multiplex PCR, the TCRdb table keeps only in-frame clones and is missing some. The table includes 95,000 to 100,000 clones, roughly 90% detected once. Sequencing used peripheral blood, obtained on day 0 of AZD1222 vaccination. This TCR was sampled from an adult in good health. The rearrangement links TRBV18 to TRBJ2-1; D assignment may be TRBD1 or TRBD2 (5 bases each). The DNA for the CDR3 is TGTGCCAGCTCACCACGCGTGGGGGTCAATGAGCAGTTCTTC. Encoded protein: CASSPRVGVNEQFF.